This T cell receptor (beta chain) was documented in a study of cytomegalovirus exposure and HLA in healthy donors (TCRdb year 2017). Regarding the study in general: An earlier analysis of several hundred of the donors reported about 290 Gb of sequence data and roughly 110 million unique TCR beta sequences from some 180 million T cells. Typing coverage varied by locus: roughly 620-630 donors for A, B, C, DRB1 and DQB1; roughly 560 for DQA1; around 610 for DPA1; approximately 470 for DPB1. All discovery cohort repertoires had been generated using a single sequencing platform. To study patterns of TCR occurrence, a later analysis re-analyzed previously published TCR beta repertoires from 700 or so donors and added high-resolution HLA genotyping. Of the approximately 400 genotyped donors, around 81% fell in the genetic ancestry cluster associated with self-reported Caucasian donors. The later analysis used no new phenotypic data to find candidate immune exposures, relying instead on TCR beta sequences and their occurrence across donors. To decide whether each TCR beta V gene segment behaved as functional or pseudogenic, an earlier analysis of approximately 600 of the donors relied on high-throughput TCR beta sequencing. A separate validation cohort of 100 to 150 different subjects was used in addition to the approximately 610-subject first cohort. Because of strong linkage in the cohort, roughly five DR-DQ haplotypes were treated as single units for association and clustering. The study aimed to test whether signatures of past pathogen exposure could be identified by cataloging public T cell receptors. Across 398 genotyped donors of the cohort, an average of about 240,000 unique TCR beta nucleotide sequences per donor were sequenced, and approximately 17% of those sequences were non-productive. Class I and class II HLA loci were covered by the typing at four-digit resolution. An early release covering roughly 640 HLA-typed donors comprised about 300 gigabases of sequencing data and 85 million or so unique TCR sequences. To predict cytomegalovirus infection status, the study combined high-throughput TCR immunosequencing, statistical association of individual TCRs with disease status, and machine learning. The study used immunosequencing to profile the T cell repertoires of about 670 subjects and linked those repertoires to cytomegalovirus serostatus. Alongside the repertoire data, information on donor age, sex, ethnicity and CMV serostatus was compiled. A later genetic analysis took genome-wide SNP genotypes for 398 of the 666 donors and used that subset as a discovery cohort. General findings and caveats noted by the study authors: Because some donors lacked HLA typing at each locus, the association tests relied only on the typed subset. At a false discovery rate of 0.05, a later analysis linked some 17,000 TCR beta sequences to specific HLA alleles. Some IMGT-functional V segments, including TRBV6-2 and TRBV6-3, could not be told apart with the 87-base-pair reads, so those segments were excluded. The classifier was reported to diagnose cytomegalovirus status with high specificity and sensitivity in both the original and validation cohorts. In an earlier analysis of under 600 of the donors, most TCR beta V segments were observed in productive rearrangements about 87% or about 30% of the time, broadly matching IMGT annotations. Because counts were too low, roughly 17 rarely observed V segments, including chromosome 9 orphons, were left out of the earlier analysis of 587 of the donors. A few of the identified cytomegalovirus-associated TCR beta chains were confirmed in vitro to be specific for cytomegalovirus antigens. A later genetic analysis associated a missense DCLRE1C variant with V-gene and J-gene trimming of TCR beta chains, and an independent cohort replicated the association. According to a later analysis, TCR association rates differed among HLA loci, with DRB1 alleles showing the most associated TCRs and HLA-C alleles showing the fewest. A later genetic analysis reported fewer N-insertions in productive TCRs among donors in an Asian-associated ancestry cluster than the roughly 620-donor mean. In a later analysis, HLA-associated TCR beta chains were found to be more clonally expanded and to have lower generation probabilities than equally common non-associated chains. A later analysis found that most CMV-associated TCR beta chains appeared HLA-restricted, with HLA associations seemingly driven largely by CMV exposure. Linkage disequilibrium might explain the correlated functional status among segregating V segments, but an unknown experimental factor could not be ruled out. Roughly uniform sequencing depth across donors was assumed in presence/absence analyses, although this assumption may not hold. This cohort had only TCR beta chains sequenced, and the lack of alpha or paired-chain data limited which features could be detected. It was suggested by the authors that the approach could potentially be generalized to other disease states and immunological phenotypes. The study listed 150 to 200 TCR beta chains as associated with cytomegalovirus. Assigning TCR associations to individual alleles was difficult when HLA alleles, especially DR and DQ, strongly co-occurred. According to a later analysis, parvovirus B19, influenza, CMV and Epstein-Barr virus appeared linked to several top co-occurrence clusters. Across donors, most TCR sequences were observed very rarely, whereas some public TCRs were present in many individuals. A cluster of highly shared sequence variants was judged likely to be a technical artifact of the sequencing pipeline. Immune exposure information for the cohort was limited to CMV serostatus. A further reported finding was that TCR beta sequences accurately predicted the HLA-A and HLA-B alleles for most subjects in the first cohort.

The CDR3 contains 16 residues, cysteine and phenylalanine counted. The retained sequence is limited to the CDR3, 48 bases, with the frame set at the first base. Ends trimmed: V by 4 bases, J by 2 bases; bases unmatched to a gene: 2. CDR1 is given as SNHLY and CDR2 as FYNNEI, both from the germline V gene. Points on this clone: It lacks a known antigen. The input lacks base qualities; no much larger clone sits a single base away.

The cohort comprised around 700 healthy bone marrow donors. All cohort members were sampled while nominally healthy, although unrecorded immune exposures were likely present. The donor tested CMV seronegative, placing the donor among the roughly 400 seronegative members of the cohort. A peripheral blood sample was collected from each donor, and TCR beta sequencing was performed on peripheral blood mononuclear cells. Genomic DNA extraction from the blood cell samples was performed with the Qiagen DNeasy Blood Extraction Kit. Receptor libraries were prepared by the immunoSEQ multiplex PCR assay. The multiplex PCR relied on a mix of 60 forward primers for TCR Vbeta segments and 13 reverse primers for TCR Jbeta segments. Amplification of the CDR3 region of rearranged TCR beta genes was performed with a multiplex PCR assay on genomic DNA. Amplified TCR beta libraries were sequenced as 87-base-pair reads on the Illumina HiSeq System. Regarding the original processing steps: A later analysis tallied 70 million to 100 million unique TCR beta chains across the 666 repertoires, and some 10 million of those chains were shared by two or more donors. To remove PCR and sequencing errors, raw reads were error-corrected and collapsed into unique sequences using a nearest-neighbor algorithm that merged closely related sequences. Alignment of CDR3 sequences to IMGT reference sequences was used to assign V, D and J gene segments. For a sequence to be retained, a match of at least six nucleotides was required to both a V gene segment and a J gene segment. A rearrangement counted as productive if the CDR3 had no stop codons and remained in frame with V and J, and every other rearrangement counted as non-productive. Following IMGT convention, CDR3 was defined as the stretch from the second conserved V-encoded cysteine up to the conserved J-encoded phenylalanine. Sequences without an unambiguous match to a single V gene segment were excluded from the earlier analysis of a few hundred of the donors. In an earlier analysis of a few hundred of the donors, V segments were called functional above 56.7% productive rearrangements and were called segregating when the between-donor standard deviation exceeded 5%. To diagnose cytomegalovirus status from the catalog of TCR beta chain sequences, a statistical classification framework was built. V and J gene assignment, in a later analysis, came from comparing TCR nucleotide sequences with IMGT/GENE-DB human TR gene sequences. A later analysis assigned CDR3 sequences and most-parsimonious VDJ recombination scenarios with the TCRdist pipeline. In a later analysis, each TCR beta chain was defined by its CDR3 amino acid sequence together with its V-gene family, and reads without a unique V-gene family were excluded. As a way to deal with suspected cross-contamination and a sequencing artifact, a later analysis dropped 450 to 600 nucleotide sequences that were highly shared and had low generation probability. A later analysis calculated a clonal expansion index for each public chain from normalized within-repertoire ranks of inferred template counts. In a later analysis, generation probabilities were computed with a VDJ recombination model fitted to out-of-frame rearrangements, and the resulting probabilities were checked against IGoR. In a later analysis, TCR-TCR, TCR-HLA and TCR-CMV co-occurrence was scored with hypergeometric tests, and a repertoire-size bias correction was applied to TCR pairs. False discovery rates were estimated in a later analysis by permuting HLA or CMV assignments 20 times. A later analysis grouped co-occurring TCRs with DBSCAN, adding TCRdist sequence similarity when clustering within HLA-allele-positive subsets. Repertoires with fewer than 30,000 or more than 120,000 public chains, plus five repertoires with anomalous nucleotide sharing, were excluded from co-occurrence clustering. TCRdb took this table from immuneACCESS and kept in-frame rearrangements with V and J called. Such tables lack part of the clones; where checked against another copy, unresolved V genes explain under half of the gap, and the rest is unexplained. D and trimming come from the DNA, and the V and J calls and clone size come from that table. The sample table holds 95,000 to 100,000 clones, of which under 85% were seen once. The top ten clones comprise over 3.5% of the sample.

Sequenced material: PBMCs. The rearranged chain carries TRBV2 and TRBJ2-1; TRBD2 fits 13 bases in the junction. The TCR comes from a man in his forties or fifties in good health and CMV-seronegative. The CDR3 loop reads CASSGGLAGPYNEQFF. Here is the DNA: TGTGCCAGCAGTGGGGGACTAGCGGGGCCCTACAATGAGCAGTTCTTC.